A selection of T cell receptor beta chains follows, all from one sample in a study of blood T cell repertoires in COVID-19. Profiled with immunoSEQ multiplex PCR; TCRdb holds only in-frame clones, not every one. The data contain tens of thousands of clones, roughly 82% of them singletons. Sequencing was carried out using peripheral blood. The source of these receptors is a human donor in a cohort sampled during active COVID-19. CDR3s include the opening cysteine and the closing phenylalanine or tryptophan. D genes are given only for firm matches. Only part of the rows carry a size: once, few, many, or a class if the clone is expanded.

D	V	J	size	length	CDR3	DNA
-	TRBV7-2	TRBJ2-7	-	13	CASSSFRGEEQYF	TGTGCCAGCAGCTCCTTCAGGGGCGAAGAGCAGTACTTC
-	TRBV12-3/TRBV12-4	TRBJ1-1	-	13	CASSRQENTEAFF	TGTGCCAGCAGTAGACAGGAGAACACTGAAGCTTTCTTT
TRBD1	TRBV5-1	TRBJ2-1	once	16	CASSLAPGQGANEQFF	TGCGCCAGCAGCTTGGCCCCGGGACAGGGGGCGAATGAGCAGTTCTTC
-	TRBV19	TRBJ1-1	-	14	CAGGPGQSNTEAFF	TGTGCCGGGGGCCCCGGACAGTCCAACACTGAAGCTTTCTTT
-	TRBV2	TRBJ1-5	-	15	CASSEGGQGNQPQHF	TGTGCCAGCAGTGAAGGGGGGCAGGGCAATCAGCCCCAGCATTTT
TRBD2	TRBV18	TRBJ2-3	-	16	CASSPPRGTSTDTQYF	TGTGCCAGCTCACCTCCGCGGGGGACTAGCACAGATACGCAGTATTTT
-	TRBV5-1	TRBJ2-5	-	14	CASSFRVPRETQYF	TGCGCCAGCAGCTTCCGGGTCCCTAGGGAGACCCAGTACTTC
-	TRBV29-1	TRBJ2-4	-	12	CSARDIKNIQYF	TGCAGCGCCAGGGACATCAAAAACATTCAGTACTTC
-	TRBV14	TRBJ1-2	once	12	CASSSSLYGYTF	TGTGCCAGCAGCTCTAGCTTGTATGGCTACACCTTC
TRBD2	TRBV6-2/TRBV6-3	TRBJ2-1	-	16	CASSYLGTSGGYEQFF	TGTGCCAGCAGTTACTTGGGGACTAGCGGGGGTTATGAGCAGTTCTTC
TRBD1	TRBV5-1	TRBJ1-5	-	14	CASSLTGENQPQHF	TGCGCCAGCAGCTTGACAGGGGAAAATCAGCCCCAGCATTTT
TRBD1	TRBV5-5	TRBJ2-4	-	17	CASSWTGGVKSKNIQYF	TGTGCCAGCAGCTGGACAGGGGGCGTAAAGTCCAAAAACATTCAGTACTTC
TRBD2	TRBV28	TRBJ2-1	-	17	CASSPTGLAGRYNEQFF	TGTGCCAGCAGTCCAACGGGACTAGCGGGGCGTTACAATGAGCAGTTCTTC
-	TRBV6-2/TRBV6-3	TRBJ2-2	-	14	CASSYKQDTGELFF	TGTGCCAGCAGTTACAAACAGGACACCGGGGAGCTGTTTTTT
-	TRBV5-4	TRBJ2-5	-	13	CASSFPQAETQYF	TGTGCCAGCAGCTTTCCTCAGGCGGAGACCCAGTACTTC
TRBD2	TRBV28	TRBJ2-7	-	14	CASSLAGRTGEQYF	TGTGCCAGCAGTCTAGCGGGACGGACGGGAGAGCAGTACTTC
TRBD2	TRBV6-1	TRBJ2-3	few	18	CASSEVVWRGGSTDTQYF	TGTGCCAGCAGTGAAGTGGTCTGGCGGGGGGGTAGCACAGATACGCAGTATTTT